One T cell receptor (beta chain) is described in this entry. The data were taken from a study of OX40 agonist ivuxolimab in advanced cancers. The CDR3 extends over 15 amino acids. V was clipped by 5 bases and J by 0 bases; unmatched bases: 6. CDR1 LNHNV and CDR2 YYDKDF come from the germline V gene (reference sequence). Using immunoSEQ multiplex PCR, the repertoire was profiled, and TCRdb retains in-frame clones only, with some absent. Here the sample spans over 50,000 clones, approximately 92% being singletons. Specimen: CD4+ or CD8+ T cells sorted from blood, collected in a trial of the OX40 agonist ivuxolimab. The rearrangement links TRBV15 to TRBJ1-1, with TRBD1 matching over 7 bases. The TCR sequence derives from an adult with an advanced solid tumor such as melanoma, head and neck, liver or kidney cancer. CDR3 protein: CATSGRQGLNTEAFF. The CDR3 coding sequence is TGTGCCACCAGCGGACGACAGGGTCTGAACACTGAAGCTTTCTTT.